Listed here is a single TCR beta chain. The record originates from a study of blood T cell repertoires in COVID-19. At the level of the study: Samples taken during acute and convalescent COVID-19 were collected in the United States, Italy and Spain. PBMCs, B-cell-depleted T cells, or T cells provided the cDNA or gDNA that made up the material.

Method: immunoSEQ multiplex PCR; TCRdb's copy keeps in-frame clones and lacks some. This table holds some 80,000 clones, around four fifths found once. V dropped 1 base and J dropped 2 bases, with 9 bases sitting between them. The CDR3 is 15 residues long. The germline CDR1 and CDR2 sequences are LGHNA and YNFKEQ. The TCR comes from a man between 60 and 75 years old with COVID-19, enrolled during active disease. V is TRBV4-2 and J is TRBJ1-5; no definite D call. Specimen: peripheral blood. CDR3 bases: TGTGCCAGCAGCCAAGTGACTCGGGGCAATCAGCCCCAGCATTTT. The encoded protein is CASSQVTRGNQPQHF.